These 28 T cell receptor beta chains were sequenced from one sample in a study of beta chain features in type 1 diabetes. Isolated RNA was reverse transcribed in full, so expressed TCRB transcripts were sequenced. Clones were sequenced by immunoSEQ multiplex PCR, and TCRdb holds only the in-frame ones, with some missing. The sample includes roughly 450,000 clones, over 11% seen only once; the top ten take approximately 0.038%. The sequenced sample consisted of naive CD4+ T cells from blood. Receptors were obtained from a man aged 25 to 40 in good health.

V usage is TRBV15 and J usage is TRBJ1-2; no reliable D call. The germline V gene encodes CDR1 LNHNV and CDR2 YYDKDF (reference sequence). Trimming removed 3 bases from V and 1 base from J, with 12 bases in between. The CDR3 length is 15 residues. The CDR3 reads CATSSGPVVNYGYTF. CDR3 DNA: TGTGCCACCAGCAGCGGGCCAGTTGTTAACTATGGCTACACCTTC.

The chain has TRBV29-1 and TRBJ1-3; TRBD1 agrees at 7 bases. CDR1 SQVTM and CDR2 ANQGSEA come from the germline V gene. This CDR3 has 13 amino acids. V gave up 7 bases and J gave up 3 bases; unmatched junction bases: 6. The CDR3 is CSAVGQIGNTIYF. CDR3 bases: TGCAGCGCGGTGGGACAGATTGGAAACACCATATATTTT.

CDR3 residues: CASSPTGGPTEQFF. The CDR3 nucleotides are TGTGCCAGCAGCCCCACAGGGGGGCCCACTGAGCAGTTCTTC. The chain uses TRBV7-9 and TRBJ2-1, with 8 bases fitting TRBD1. The CDR3 runs 14 residues. Germline lookup yields CDR1 SEHNR and CDR2 FQNEAQ (reference sequence). V dropped 5 bases and J dropped 9; count of bases not matched to a gene: 9.

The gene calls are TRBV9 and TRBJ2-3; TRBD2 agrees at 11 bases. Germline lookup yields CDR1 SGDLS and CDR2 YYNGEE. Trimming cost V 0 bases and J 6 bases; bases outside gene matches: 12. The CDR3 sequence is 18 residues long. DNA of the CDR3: TGTGCCAGCAGCGTAGAGGGACTAGCGGACGCAATGGTGGATACGCAGTATTTT. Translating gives CASSVEGLADAMVDTQYF.

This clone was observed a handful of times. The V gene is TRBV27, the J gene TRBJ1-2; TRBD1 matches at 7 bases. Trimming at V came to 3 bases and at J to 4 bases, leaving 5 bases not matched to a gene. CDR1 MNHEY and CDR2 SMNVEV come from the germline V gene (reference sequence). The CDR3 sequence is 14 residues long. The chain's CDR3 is CASSFVDRTYGYTF. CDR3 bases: TGTGCCAGCAGTTTTGTGGACAGGACCTATGGCTACACCTTC.

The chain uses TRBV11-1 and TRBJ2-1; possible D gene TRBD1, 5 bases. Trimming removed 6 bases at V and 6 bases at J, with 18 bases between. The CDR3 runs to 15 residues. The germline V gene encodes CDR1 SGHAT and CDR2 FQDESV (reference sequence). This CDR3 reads CASSLQRTPSNEQFF. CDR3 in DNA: TGTGCCAGCAGTCTCCAACGGACACCTTCCAATGAGCAGTTCTTC.

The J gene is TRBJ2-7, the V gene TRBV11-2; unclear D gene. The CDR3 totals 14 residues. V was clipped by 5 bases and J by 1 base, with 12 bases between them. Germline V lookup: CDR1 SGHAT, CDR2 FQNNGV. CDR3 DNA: TGTGCCAGCAGCGTTGAAAGGCTGTCCTACGAGCAGTACGTC. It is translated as CASSVERLSYEQYV.

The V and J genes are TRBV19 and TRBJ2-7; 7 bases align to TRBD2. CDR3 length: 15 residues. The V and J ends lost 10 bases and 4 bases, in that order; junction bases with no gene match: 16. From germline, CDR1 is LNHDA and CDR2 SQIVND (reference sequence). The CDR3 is CAIDPNLAAPYEQYV. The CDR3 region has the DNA TGTGCCATAGACCCAAACCTAGCGGCCCCATACGAGCAGTACGTC.

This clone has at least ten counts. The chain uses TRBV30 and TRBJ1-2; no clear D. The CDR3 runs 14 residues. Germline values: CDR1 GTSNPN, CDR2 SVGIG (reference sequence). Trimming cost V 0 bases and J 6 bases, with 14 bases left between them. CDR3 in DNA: TGTGCCTGGAGTGTAAAGGCGGTGGTAAATGGCTACACCTTC. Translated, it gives CAWSVKAVVNGYTF.

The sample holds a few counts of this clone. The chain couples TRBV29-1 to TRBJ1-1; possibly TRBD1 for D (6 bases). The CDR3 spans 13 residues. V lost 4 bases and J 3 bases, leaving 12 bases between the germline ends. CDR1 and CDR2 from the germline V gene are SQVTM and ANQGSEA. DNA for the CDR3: TGCAGCGTTGTGTGGGGGCTGGACACTGAAGCTTTCTTT. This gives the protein CSVVWGLDTEAFF.

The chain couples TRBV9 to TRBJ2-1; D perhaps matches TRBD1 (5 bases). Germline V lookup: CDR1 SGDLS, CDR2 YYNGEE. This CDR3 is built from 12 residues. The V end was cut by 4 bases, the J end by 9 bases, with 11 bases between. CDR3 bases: TGTGCCAGCAGCTGGGGCGGCGCTGAGCAGTTCTTC. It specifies CASSWGGAEQFF.

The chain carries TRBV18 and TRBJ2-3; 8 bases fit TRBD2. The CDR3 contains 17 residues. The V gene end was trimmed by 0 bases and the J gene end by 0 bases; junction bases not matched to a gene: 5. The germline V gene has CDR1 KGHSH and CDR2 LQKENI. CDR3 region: CASSPPVAGPSTDTQYF. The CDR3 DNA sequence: TGTGCCAGCTCACCACCGGTAGCGGGACCTAGCACAGATACGCAGTATTTT.

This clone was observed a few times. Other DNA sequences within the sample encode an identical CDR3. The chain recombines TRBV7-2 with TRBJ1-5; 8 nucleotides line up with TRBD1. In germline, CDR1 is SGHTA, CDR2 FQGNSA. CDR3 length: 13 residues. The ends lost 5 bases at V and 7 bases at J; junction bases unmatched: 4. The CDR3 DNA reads TGTGCCAGCAGCCTGACAGGGGACCAGCCCCAGCATTTT. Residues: CASSLTGDQPQHF.

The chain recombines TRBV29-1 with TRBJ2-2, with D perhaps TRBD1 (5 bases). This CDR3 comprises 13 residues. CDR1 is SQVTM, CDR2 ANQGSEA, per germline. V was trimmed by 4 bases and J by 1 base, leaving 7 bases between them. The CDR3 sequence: CSVVRGNTGELFF. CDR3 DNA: TGCAGCGTTGTAAGGGGGAACACCGGGGAGCTGTTTTTT.

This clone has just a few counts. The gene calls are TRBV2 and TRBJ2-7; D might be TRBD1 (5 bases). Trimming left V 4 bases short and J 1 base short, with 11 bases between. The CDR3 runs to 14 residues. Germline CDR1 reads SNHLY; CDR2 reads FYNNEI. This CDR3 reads CASSVRQLSYEQYF. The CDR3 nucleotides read TGTGCCAGCAGTGTCCGACAGCTGTCCTACGAGCAGTACTTC.

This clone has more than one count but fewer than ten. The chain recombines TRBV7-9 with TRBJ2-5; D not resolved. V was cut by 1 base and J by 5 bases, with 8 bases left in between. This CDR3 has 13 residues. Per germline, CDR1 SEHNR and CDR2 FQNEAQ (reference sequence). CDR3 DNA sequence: TGTGCCAGCAGCTTAGGTGACCGCGAGACCCAGTACTTC. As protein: CASSLGDRETQYF.

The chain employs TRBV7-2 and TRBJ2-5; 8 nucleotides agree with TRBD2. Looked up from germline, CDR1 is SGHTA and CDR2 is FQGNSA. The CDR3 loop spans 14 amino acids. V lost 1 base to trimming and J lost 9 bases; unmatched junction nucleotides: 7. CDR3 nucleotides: TGTGCCAGCAGCTTAGGAGGGACTAGGATCGCCCAGTACTTC. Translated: CASSLGGTRIAQYF.

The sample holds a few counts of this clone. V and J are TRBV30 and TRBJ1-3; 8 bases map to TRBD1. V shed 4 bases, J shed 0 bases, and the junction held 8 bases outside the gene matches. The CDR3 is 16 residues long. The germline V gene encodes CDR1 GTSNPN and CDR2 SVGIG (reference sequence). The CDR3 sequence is CAWTVGTGHSGNTIYF. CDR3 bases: TGTGCCTGGACCGTCGGGACAGGACACTCTGGAAACACCATATATTTT.

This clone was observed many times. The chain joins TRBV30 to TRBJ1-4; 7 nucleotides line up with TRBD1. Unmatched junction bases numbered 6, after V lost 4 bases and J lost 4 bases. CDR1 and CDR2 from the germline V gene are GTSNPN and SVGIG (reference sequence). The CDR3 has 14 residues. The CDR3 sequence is CAWTPDRFNEKLFF. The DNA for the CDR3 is TGTGCCTGGACCCCGGACAGGTTTAATGAAAAACTGTTTTTT.

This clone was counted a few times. The CDR3 loop reads CASRGIAKNIQYF. The CDR3 DNA follows: TGTGCCAGCAGAGGAATAGCCAAAAACATTCAGTACTTC. J is TRBJ2-4 and V is TRBV27; D is unclear. The CDR3 runs to 13 residues. Germline-derived CDR1 and CDR2 are MNHEY and SMNVEV (reference sequence). Trimming shortened V by 6 bases and J by 0 bases, and 6 bases separated the two germline ends.

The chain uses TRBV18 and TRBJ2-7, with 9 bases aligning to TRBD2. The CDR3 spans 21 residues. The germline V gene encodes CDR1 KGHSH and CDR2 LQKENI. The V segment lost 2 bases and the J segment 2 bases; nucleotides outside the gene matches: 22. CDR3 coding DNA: TGTGCCAGCTCACCATTATTCGGACTAGCGACGTCGGGAGGTGTTACCTACGAGCAGTACTTC. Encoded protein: CASSPLFGLATSGGVTYEQYF. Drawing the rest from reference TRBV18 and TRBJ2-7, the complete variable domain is NAGVMQNPRHLVRRRGQEARLRCSPMKGHSHVYWYRQLPEEGLKFMVYLQKENIIDESGMPKERFSAEFPKEGPSILRIQQVVRGDSAAYFCASSPLFGLATSGGVTYEQYFGPGTRLTVT.

The CDR3 nucleotides are TGTGCCAGCAGCGGGGACAGGGGTTGGAATAATGAAAAACTGTTTTTT. Protein product: CASSGDRGWNNEKLFF. The rearrangement links TRBV5-6 to TRBJ1-4, with TRBD1 identical over 10 bases. Germline loops: CDR1 SGHDT, CDR2 YYEEEE. The CDR3 sequence is 16 residues long. Trimming took 4 bases from V and 4 from J; bases not matched to a gene: 7.

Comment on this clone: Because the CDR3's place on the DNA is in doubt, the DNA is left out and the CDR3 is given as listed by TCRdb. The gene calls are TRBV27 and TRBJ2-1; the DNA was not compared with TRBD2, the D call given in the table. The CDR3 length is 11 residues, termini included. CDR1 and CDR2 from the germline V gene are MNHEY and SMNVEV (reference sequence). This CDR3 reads CASSSSGEQFF.

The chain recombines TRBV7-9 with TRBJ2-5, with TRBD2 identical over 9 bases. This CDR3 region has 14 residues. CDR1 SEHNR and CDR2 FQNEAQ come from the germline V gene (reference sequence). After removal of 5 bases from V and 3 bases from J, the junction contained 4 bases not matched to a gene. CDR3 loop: CASSPSGVKETQYF. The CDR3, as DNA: TGTGCCAGCAGCCCTAGCGGGGTGAAAGAGACCCAGTACTTC.

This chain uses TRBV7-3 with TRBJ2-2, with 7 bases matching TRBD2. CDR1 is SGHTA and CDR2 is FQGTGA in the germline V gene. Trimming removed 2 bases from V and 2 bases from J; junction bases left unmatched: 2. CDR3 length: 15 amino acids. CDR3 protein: CASSLLGLNTGELFF. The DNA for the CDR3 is TGTGCCAGCAGCTTATTGGGACTAAACACCGGGGAGCTGTTTTTT.

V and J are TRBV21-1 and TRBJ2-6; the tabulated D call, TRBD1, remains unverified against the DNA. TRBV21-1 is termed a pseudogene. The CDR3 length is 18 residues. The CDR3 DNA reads TGTGCCAGCAGCAGGACAGGGGGTATCCCCTCTGGGGCCAACGTCCTGACTTTC. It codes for CASSRTGGIPSGANVLTF.

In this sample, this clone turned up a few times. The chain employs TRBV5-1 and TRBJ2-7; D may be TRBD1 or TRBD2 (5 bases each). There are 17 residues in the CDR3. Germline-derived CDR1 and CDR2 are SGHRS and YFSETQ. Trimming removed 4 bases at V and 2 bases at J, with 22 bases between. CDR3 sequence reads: CASSPYDRGYGTYEQYF. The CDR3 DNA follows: TGCGCCAGCAGCCCTTACGACAGAGGATACGGGACCTACGAGCAGTACTTC.

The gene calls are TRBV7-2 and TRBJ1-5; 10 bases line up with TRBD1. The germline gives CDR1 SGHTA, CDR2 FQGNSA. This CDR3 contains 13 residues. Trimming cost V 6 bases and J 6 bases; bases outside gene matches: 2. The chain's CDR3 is CASRGQGTQPQHF. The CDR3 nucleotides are TGTGCCAGCAGGGGACAGGGGACTCAGCCCCAGCATTTT. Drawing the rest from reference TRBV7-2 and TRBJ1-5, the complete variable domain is GAGVSQSPSNKVTEKGKDVELRCDPISGHTALYWYRQSLGQGLEFLIYFQGNSAPDKSGLPSDRFSAERTGGSVSTLTIQRTQQEDSAVYLCASRGQGTQPQHFGDGTRLSIL.